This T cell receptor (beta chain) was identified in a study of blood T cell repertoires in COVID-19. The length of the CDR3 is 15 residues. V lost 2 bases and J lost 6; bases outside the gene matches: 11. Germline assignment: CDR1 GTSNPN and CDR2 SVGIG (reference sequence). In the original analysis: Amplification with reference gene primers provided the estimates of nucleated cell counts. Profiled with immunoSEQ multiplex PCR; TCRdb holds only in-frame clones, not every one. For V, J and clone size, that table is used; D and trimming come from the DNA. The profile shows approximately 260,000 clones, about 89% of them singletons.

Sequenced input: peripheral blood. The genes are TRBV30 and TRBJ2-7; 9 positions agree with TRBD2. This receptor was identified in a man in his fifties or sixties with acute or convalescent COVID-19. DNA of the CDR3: TGTGCCTGGAGTTCGCCCGGGCTAGCGGGGTCCGAGCAGTACTTC. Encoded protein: CAWSSPGLAGSEQYF.